One and the same sample provided the 12 T cell receptor beta chains below, sequenced in a study of shared clonotypes between healthy human individuals. Measured with immunoSEQ multiplex PCR; TCRdb has only the in-frame clones, and not every one. The sample yields about 1 million clones, roughly 80% seen once. Sequencing was done on a sample of memory CD4+ T cells sorted from blood. Subset denoted: CD45RA-negative fraction. These receptors were obtained from a man younger than 35 in good health.

J is TRBJ2-3 and V is TRBV9, with TRBD2 matching over 14 bases. The trim removed 0 bases at V and 6 bases at J, leaving 3 bases unmatched. CDR1 and CDR2 (germline): SGDLS, YYNGEE. CDR3 length: 16 amino acids. The CDR3 protein is CASSVAGTSGGDTQYF. In nucleotides, the CDR3 is TGTGCCAGCAGCGTAGCCGGGACTAGCGGGGGTGATACGCAGTATTTT.

This chain connects TRBV10-3 to TRBJ1-5, with D perhaps TRBD1 (5 bases). In germline, CDR1 is ENHRY, CDR2 SYGVKD. This CDR3 spans 14 amino acids. The germline V and J ends were trimmed by 3 bases and 2 bases, with 8 bases remaining between them. CDR3 sequence: CAISEGDRNQPQHF. The CDR3 nucleotides are TGTGCCATCAGTGAAGGGGATCGCAATCAGCCCCAGCATTTT.

The chain recombines TRBV7-9 with TRBJ1-5; the D gene is possibly TRBD1 (6 bases). CDR3 length: 14 residues. Germline CDR1 is SEHNR and CDR2 is FQNEAQ (reference sequence). Trimming cost V 4 bases and J 3 bases, with 10 bases left between them. In nucleotides, the CDR3 is TGTGCCAGCAGCTCCCGGGACAACAATCAGCCCCAGCATTTT. This codes for CASSSRDNNQPQHF. Full variable domain (rest looked up from reference TRBV7-9 and TRBJ1-5): DTGVSQNPRHKITKRGQNVTFRCDPISEHNRLYWYRQTLGQGPEFLTYFQNEAQLEKSRLLSDRFSAERPKGSFSTLEIQRTEQGDSAMYLCASSSRDNNQPQHFGDGTRLSIL.

V and J are TRBV5-1 and TRBJ2-2, with D perhaps matching TRBD2 (6 bases). CDR3 length: 14 amino acids. CDR1 and CDR2 from the germline V gene are SGHRS and YFSETQ. The V gene lost 0 bases and the J gene lost 6 bases, with 9 bases spanning the gap. The CDR3 reads CASSLAGGPGELFF. The CDR3 region has the DNA TGCGCCAGCAGCTTGGCCGGAGGGCCCGGGGAGCTGTTTTTT.

The CDR3 nucleotides are TGTGCCAGCAGCCCTAAGGGGCCTGATACGCAGTATTTT. This sequence encodes CASSPKGPDTQYF. V is TRBV7-2 and J is TRBJ2-3; maybe TRBD1 (5 bases). This CDR3 is built from 13 residues. Germline V gene lookup returns CDR1 SGHTA and CDR2 FQGNSA. Trimming took off 5 bases at V and 6 bases at J, with 12 bases between the two ends.

As to this clone: Other DNA sequences in this sample translate to the same CDR3. CDR3 sequence (DNA): TGTGCCAGCAGCTTAGGCGGTACGCAGTATTTT. This translates into CASSLGGTQYF. The chain uses TRBV11-2 and TRBJ2-3, with D unresolved. V shed 1 base and J shed 8 bases, with 4 bases lying between them. This CDR3 has 11 amino acids. From germline, CDR1 is SGHAT and CDR2 FQNNGV.

The chain has TRBV18 and TRBJ2-1; D assignment may be TRBD1 or TRBD2 (7 bases each). V shed 1 base and J shed 5 bases, with 12 bases lying between them. CDR3 length: 15 residues. Looked up from germline, CDR1 is KGHSH and CDR2 is LQKENI. As DNA, the CDR3 is TGTGCCAGCTCACCACGGCAGGGGGGGAACAATGAGCAGTTCTTC. Its translation is CASSPRQGGNNEQFF.

Worth noting for this clone: The identical CDR3 is also encoded by other nucleotide sequences in the sample. The V and J genes are TRBV5-1 and TRBJ2-1, with D maybe TRBD1 (5 bases). V gave up 2 bases and J gave up 5 bases, with 8 bases separating them. Germline lookup yields CDR1 SGHRS and CDR2 YFSETQ. There are 13 residues in the CDR3. The CDR3 DNA follows: TGCGCCAGCAGCTTTGACAGAAACAATGAGCAGTTCTTC. Protein product: CASSFDRNNEQFF. The complete variable domain, with remaining parts taken from reference TRBV5-1 and TRBJ2-1, reads KAGVTQTPRYLIKTRGQQVTLSCSPISGHRSVSWYQQTPGQGLQFLFEYFSETQRNKGNFPGRFSGRQFSNSRSEMNVSTLELGDSALYLCASSFDRNNEQFFGPGTRLTVL.

The V gene is TRBV19, the J gene TRBJ2-1; 12 nucleotides line up with TRBD1. Germline CDR1 is LNHDA and CDR2 is SQIVND (reference sequence). This CDR3 comprises 15 residues. After removal of 6 bases from V and 7 bases from J, the junction contained 7 bases not matched to a gene. Here the CDR3 reads CASRPGQGARNEQFF. The DNA of the CDR3 is TGTGCCAGTAGGCCGGGACAGGGGGCGCGAAATGAGCAGTTCTTC. Complete variable domain (other parts from reference TRBV19 and TRBJ2-1): DGGITQSPKYLFRKEGQNVTLSCEQNLNHDAMYWYRQDPGQGLRLIYYSQIVNDFQKGDIAEGYSVSREKKESFPLTVTSAQKNPTAFYLCASRPGQGARNEQFFGPGTRLTVL.

The V gene is TRBV28, the J gene TRBJ1-3; the match to TRBD1 covers 9 bases. J gave up 5 bases and V 4 bases, and 3 bases lay outside the gene matches. CDR1 and CDR2 (germline): MDHEN, SYDVKM. The length of the CDR3 is 14 residues. This CDR3 is CASSSTGGRNTIYF. In DNA, the CDR3 is TGTGCCAGCAGTTCTACAGGGGGCAGAAACACCATATATTTT.

This clone turned up a few times. V usage is TRBV5-4 and J usage is TRBJ2-1, with a possible D match to TRBD2 (5 bases). Germline V gene lookup returns CDR1 SGHNT and CDR2 YYREEE (reference sequence). V lost 2 bases, J lost 7 bases, and 13 bases lay in between. The CDR3 extends over 14 amino acids. CDR3 in amino acids: CASSFDPGTNEQFF. CDR3 sequence (DNA): TGTGCCAGCAGCTTCGATCCGGGAACGAATGAGCAGTTCTTC.

CDR3 residues: CASSLGQAAGKLHF. As DNA, the CDR3 is TGTGCCAGCAGCTTAGGGCAGGCCGCCGGTAAGCTCCACTTT. V usage is TRBV7-2 and J usage is TRBJ1-6; unclear D gene. CDR1 and CDR2 from the germline V gene are SGHTA and FQGNSA. The V and J ends lost 1 base and 16 bases respectively, with 17 bases between them. The CDR3 extends over 14 amino acids.